In its sample, the clone carrying this TCR beta chain was seen once. As yet, its antigen is unknown. These data originate in a study of shared clonotypes between healthy human individuals. Study as a whole: CD4 naive and memory got three plates each, CD8 naive two, CD8 memory one. Study-level findings and limits: When compared with the clonotypes that were shared by all four sorted-subset donors, the non-shared clonotypes turned out to have lower generation probabilities. Naive subsets, compared against memory subsets, generally had larger estimated richness values.

The method was immunoSEQ multiplex PCR; TCRdb's version includes in-frame clones alone and lacks a portion of them. The sample lists roughly 2.2 million clones, 92% occurring once. This TCR was sampled from a man in his late teens or twenties in good health. Some clones in this sample may be carry-over from other donors' samples. Input material: naive CD4+ T cells from PBMCs. This sample's subset: CD45RA+ positively selected.

The CDR3 is CASSISFIREVYEQYF. The CDR3 nucleotides read TGTGCCAGTAGTATTTCTTTTATCAGGGAGGTCTACGAGCAGTACTTC. V usage is TRBV19 and J usage is TRBJ2-7; perhaps TRBD2 as D (6 bases). Looked up from germline, CDR1 is LNHDA and CDR2 is SQIVND (reference sequence). The length of the CDR3 is 16 residues. V lost 3 bases and J 3 bases, leaving 18 bases between the germline ends. Together with reference TRBV19 and TRBJ2-7, the CDR3 gives the full variable domain: DGGITQSPKYLFRKEGQNVTLSCEQNLNHDAMYWYRQDPGQGLRLIYYSQIVNDFQKGDIAEGYSVSREKKESFPLTVTSAQKNPTAFYLCASSISFIREVYEQYFGPGTRLTVT.